The T cell receptor (beta chain) described here comes from a study of cytomegalovirus exposure and HLA in healthy donors (dated by TCRdb to 2015 to 2018). Notes on the research overall: An earlier analysis of approximately 600 of the donors reported more than 250 Gb of sequence data and some 120 million unique TCR beta sequences from about 200 million T cells. The number of donors typed differed by locus, with about 620-630 for A, B, C, DRB1 and DQB1, about 500 for DQA1, nearly 610 for DPA1, and some 470 for DPB1. In the later analysis, no new phenotypic data were used to find candidate immune exposures; instead, reliance was placed on TCR beta sequences and their occurrence across donors. A handful of DR-DQ haplotypes were handled as single units for association and clustering because linkage in the cohort was strong. Both class I and class II loci were covered by HLA typing, at four-digit resolution. About 280 gigabases of sequencing data and about 92 million unique TCR sequences made up an early release that covered over 550 HLA-typed donors. The study profiled the T cell repertoires of some 610 subjects by immunosequencing and related them to cytomegalovirus serostatus. A later analysis re-analyzed previously published TCR beta repertoires from 600 to 850 donors and added high-resolution HLA genotyping to study TCR occurrence patterns. All discovery cohort repertoires had been generated on a single sequencing platform. Across approximately 420 genotyped donors of the cohort, an average of about 250,000 unique TCR beta nucleotide sequences per donor were sequenced, and approximately 19% of those sequences were non-productive. Donor age, sex, ethnicity and CMV serostatus were compiled together with the repertoire data. The genetic ancestry cluster associated with self-reported Caucasian donors included around 76% of the roughly 400 genotyped donors. To decide whether each TCR beta V gene segment behaved as functional or pseudogenic, an earlier analysis of some 600 of the donors relied on high-throughput TCR beta sequencing. A later genetic analysis used genome-wide SNP genotypes for about 65% of the 666 donors, treating that subset as a discovery cohort. The study aimed to test whether cataloging public T cell receptors could reveal signatures of past pathogen exposure. To predict cytomegalovirus infection status, the study brought together high-throughput TCR immunosequencing, statistical association of individual TCRs with disease status, and machine learning. Besides the first cohort of 666 subjects, a separate validation cohort made up of about 120 different subjects was used. Study-level results and caveats: A further reported finding was that TCR beta sequences accurately predicted the HLA-A and HLA-B alleles for most subjects in the first cohort. A later analysis found that TCR association rates varied across HLA loci, with DRB1 alleles showing the most associated TCRs and HLA-C alleles the fewest. Linkage disequilibrium might explain the correlated functional status among segregating V segments, but an unknown experimental factor could not be excluded. An earlier analysis of approximately 600 of the donors showed that most TCR beta V segments appeared in productive rearrangements either about 87% or about 30% of the time, which broadly matched IMGT annotations. In a later analysis, HLA-associated TCR beta chains showed more clonal expansion and lower generation probabilities than non-associated chains that were equally common. Sequencing depth was assumed to be roughly uniform across donors in the presence/absence analyses, though that assumption may not hold. A total of some 180 TCR beta chains were listed by the study as associated with cytomegalovirus. It was suggested by the authors that the approach could potentially be generalized to other disease states and immunological phenotypes. In vitro tests confirmed that a few of the cytomegalovirus-associated TCR beta chains recognize cytomegalovirus antigens. Assigning TCR associations to individual alleles was difficult when HLA alleles, especially DR and DQ, strongly co-occurred. HLA typing was unavailable for some donors at each locus, so association tests used only the typed subset. Most TCR sequences were observed very rarely across donors, whereas some public TCRs were present in many individuals. The 87-base-pair reads could not distinguish some IMGT-functional V segments, including TRBV6-2 and TRBV6-3, so those segments were excluded. In this cohort, only TCR beta chains were sequenced, and detectable features were limited by the absence of alpha or paired-chain data. A later analysis associated about 17,000 TCR beta sequences with specific HLA alleles at a false discovery rate of 0.05. An association between a missense DCLRE1C variant and V-gene and J-gene trimming of TCR beta chains was found in a later genetic analysis and replicated in an independent cohort. Roughly 15 rarely observed V segments, including chromosome 9 orphons, were excluded from the earlier analysis of approximately 500 of the donors because counts were too low. Compared with the 666-donor mean, donors in an Asian-associated ancestry cluster had fewer N-insertions in productive TCRs, according to a later genetic analysis. According to a later analysis, most CMV-associated TCR beta chains appeared to be HLA-restricted, and the HLA associations seemed to be driven largely by CMV exposure. A cluster of highly shared sequence variants was judged likely to represent a technical artifact of the sequencing pipeline. The only immune exposure information available for the cohort was CMV serostatus. The classifier was reported to diagnose cytomegalovirus status with high specificity and sensitivity in both the original and validation cohorts. Several of the top co-occurrence clusters appeared to be linked to parvovirus B19, influenza, CMV and Epstein-Barr virus, according to a later analysis.

The library was produced with the immunoSEQ multiplex PCR assay. For the multiplex PCR, a mixture combining 60 forward primers for TCR Vbeta segments and 13 reverse primers for TCR Jbeta segments was used. Amplification of the CDR3 region of rearranged TCR beta genes was performed with a multiplex PCR assay on genomic DNA. Amplified TCR beta libraries were sequenced as 87-base-pair reads on the Illumina HiSeq System. Per the source publication's procedure: Across the 500 to 850 repertoires, a later analysis counted roughly 77 million unique TCR beta chains, about 10 million of which were shared by at least two donors. To remove PCR and sequencing errors, raw reads were error-corrected and collapsed into unique sequences using a nearest-neighbor algorithm that merged closely related sequences. V, D and J gene segments were assigned by aligning CDR3 sequences to IMGT reference sequences. For a sequence to be retained, a match of at least six nucleotides was required to both a V gene segment and a J gene segment. Rearrangements were classified as productive when the CDR3 lacked stop codons and remained in frame with V and J, and all other rearrangements were classified as non-productive. CDR3 was defined according to IMGT convention as the region running from the second conserved V-encoded cysteine to the conserved J-encoded phenylalanine. In an earlier analysis of more than 550 of the donors, sequences lacking an unambiguous match to a single V gene segment were excluded. An earlier analysis of fewer than 750 of the donors called V segments functional above 56.7% productive rearrangements and segregating when the between-donor standard deviation exceeded 5%. To diagnose cytomegalovirus status from the catalog of TCR beta chain sequences, a statistical classification framework was built. In a later analysis, TCR nucleotide sequences were compared against IMGT/GENE-DB human TR gene sequences so that V and J genes could be assigned. In a later analysis, CDR3 sequences and most-parsimonious VDJ recombination scenarios were assigned using the TCRdist pipeline. A later analysis defined each TCR beta chain by its CDR3 amino acid sequence plus V-gene family, and excluded reads lacking a unique V-gene family. To address suspected cross-contamination and a sequencing artifact, a later analysis removed 592 highly shared, low-generation-probability nucleotide sequences. For each public chain, a later analysis derived a clonal expansion index from normalized ranks of inferred template counts within each repertoire. A later analysis computed generation probabilities with a VDJ recombination model fitted to out-of-frame rearrangements, and checked the results against IGoR. Hypergeometric tests were used in a later analysis to score TCR-TCR, TCR-HLA and TCR-CMV co-occurrence, with a repertoire-size bias correction applied to the TCR pairs. To estimate false discovery rates, a later analysis permuted the HLA or CMV assignments 20 times. In a later analysis, co-occurring TCRs were grouped using DBSCAN, and TCRdist sequence similarity was added for clustering within HLA-allele-positive subsets. Repertoires with fewer than 30,000 or more than 120,000 public chains, plus five repertoires with anomalous nucleotide sharing, were excluded from co-occurrence clustering. Not all clones reach the TCRdb copy of this immuneACCESS table, which keeps in-frame sequences only. Checked studies attribute under half of the gap to unresolved V genes and leave the rest unexplained. Clone size and V and J calls were adopted from that table, with D and trimming inferred from the DNA. This sample gives about 200,000 clones in total; roughly 80% of them show up just once. The ten biggest clones cover 1.5% to 2% of the sample.

Spanning cysteine to phenylalanine, the CDR3 consists of 15 amino acids. The CDR3 DNA has 45 bases and is translated from base 1. Trimming takes 11 bases from V and 4 bases from J, and the germline ends sit 23 bases apart. The germline V gene (reference sequence) yields MNHEY for CDR1 and SMNVEV for CDR2. A remark on this clone: What antigen it recognizes has not been identified. No much larger clone exists at a distance of one base, and base qualities are not known.

The cohort consisted of 670 or so healthy bone marrow donors. Cohort members were all nominally healthy when sampled, although unrecorded immune exposures were likely present. The donor was CMV seronegative and was included in the group of about 400 seronegative cohort members. A peripheral blood sample was collected from each donor, and TCR beta sequencing was performed on peripheral blood mononuclear cells. Genomic DNA was extracted from the blood cell samples with the Qiagen DNeasy Blood Extraction Kit. Material: PBMCs. Recombination linked TRBV27 to TRBJ1-2, with no reliable assignment of the D segment. This TCR came from a man aged 45 to 65 in good health and CMV-seronegative. The sequenced DNA: TGTGCCTCCTCACTAGGCGCCCGAACTAGCTATGGCTACACCTTC. This translates into CASSLGARTSYGYTF.